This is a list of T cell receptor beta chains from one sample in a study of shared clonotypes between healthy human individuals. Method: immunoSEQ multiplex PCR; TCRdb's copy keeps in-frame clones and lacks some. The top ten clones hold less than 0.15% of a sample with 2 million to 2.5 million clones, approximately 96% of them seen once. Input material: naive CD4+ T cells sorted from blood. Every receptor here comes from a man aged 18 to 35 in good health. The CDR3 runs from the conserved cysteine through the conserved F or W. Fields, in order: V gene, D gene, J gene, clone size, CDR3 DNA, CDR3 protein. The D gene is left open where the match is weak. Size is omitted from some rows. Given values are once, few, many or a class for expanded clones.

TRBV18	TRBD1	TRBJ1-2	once	TGTGCCAGCTCACCGCAACAGGGGTTCAACTATGGCTACACCTTC	CASSPQQGFNYGYTF
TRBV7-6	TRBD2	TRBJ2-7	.	TGTGCCAGCAGCTTGGGACTAGAGGGCGAGCAGTACTTC	CASSLGLEGEQYF
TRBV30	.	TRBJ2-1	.	TGTGCCTGGAGCGCAGGGTTAAAAGAGCAGTTCTTC	CAWSAGLKEQFF
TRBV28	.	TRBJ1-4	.	TGTGCCAGCACTCCTCGGGGCACGGCAACTAATGAAAAACTGTTTTTT	CASTPRGTATNEKLFF
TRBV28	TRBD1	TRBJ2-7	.	TGTGCCAGCAGTTTCCGGGACAGGTACTCCTACGAGCAGTACTTC	CASSFRDRYSYEQYF
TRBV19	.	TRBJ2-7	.	TGTGCCACTTCGATGGGTCCAGGGTCCTACGAGCAGTACTTC	CATSMGPGSYEQYF
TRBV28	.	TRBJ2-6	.	TGTGCCAGCAGTGAAAGTTGGGGGGCTGGGGCCAACGTCCTGACTTTC	CASSESWGAGANVLTF
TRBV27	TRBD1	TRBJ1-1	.	TGTGCCAGCAGTTCTGACCAGGGGGCAGGGGGGATCTCTGAAGCTTTCTTT	CASSSDQGAGGISEAFF
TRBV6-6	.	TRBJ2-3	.	TGTGCCAGCAGTTACGGGCGGGTCGGAGGAGATACGCAGTATTTT	CASSYGRVGGDTQYF
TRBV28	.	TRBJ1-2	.	TGTGCCAGCAGCCCTCAACATTATGGCTACACCTTC	CASSPQHYGYTF
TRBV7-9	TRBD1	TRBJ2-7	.	TGTGCCAGCAGCTCACCGTTGGGGACAGGAACCTACGAGCAGTACTTC	CASSSPLGTGTYEQYF
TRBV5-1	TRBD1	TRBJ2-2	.	TGCGCCAGCAGCTTGACAGGGGACGGCACCGGGGAGCTGTTTTTT	CASSLTGDGTGELFF
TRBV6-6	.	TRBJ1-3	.	TGTGCCAGCAGTTACTACACCTCGGGCGGAAACACCATATATTTT	CASSYYTSGGNTIYF
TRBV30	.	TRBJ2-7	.	TGTGCCTGGAGGACCTTGGGGGGCGAGCAGTACTTC	CAWRTLGGEQYF
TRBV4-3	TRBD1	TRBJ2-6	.	TGCGCCAGCAGCCAAGACGTAGCCCAGGGGGCGCAGGCCAACGTCCTGACTTTC	CASSQDVAQGAQANVLTF
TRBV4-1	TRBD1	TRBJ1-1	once	TGCGCCAGCAGCAACAGGGGGCCCAGCGGCACTGAAGCTTTCTTT	CASSNRGPSGTEAFF
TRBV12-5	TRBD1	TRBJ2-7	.	TGTGCTAGTGGCCTCCCTGACAGGGCCGTTTCTTCCCACGAGCAGTACTTC	CASGLPDRAVSSHEQYF
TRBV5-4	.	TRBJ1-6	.	TGTGCCAGCAGCCTACAAGATTCACCCCTCCACTTT	CASSLQDSPLHF
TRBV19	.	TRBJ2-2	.	TGTGCCAGTAGTATAGATCGCCGACCGAACACCGGGGAGCTGTTTTTT	CASSIDRRPNTGELFF
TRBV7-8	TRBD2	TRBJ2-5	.	TGTGCCAGCAGCTTAGGCGTAGGGAGGGGACAAGAGACCCAGTACTTC	CASSLGVGRGQETQYF
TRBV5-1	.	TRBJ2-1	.	TGCGCCAGTTCAACCGGGGACGCCTCCTACAATGAGCAGTTCTTC	CASSTGDASYNEQFF
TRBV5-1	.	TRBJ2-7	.	TGCGCCAGCAGCTATCCCCCCCGGCAACTGGGTTCCTACGAGCAGTACTTC	CASSYPPRQLGSYEQYF
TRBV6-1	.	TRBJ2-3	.	TGTGCCAGCAGTGACAGGGGCTACACAGATACGCAGTATTTT	CASSDRGYTDTQYF
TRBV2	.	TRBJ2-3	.	TGTGCCAGCAGGCCCTCCGGGACCAACCCCGCAGATACGCAGTATTTT	CASRPSGTNPADTQYF
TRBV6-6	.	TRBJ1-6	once	TGTGCCAGCAGTTTTACGGGAACCAATTCACCCCTCCACTTT	CASSFTGTNSPLHF
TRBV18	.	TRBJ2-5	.	TGTGCCAGCTCACAGACGGGGGAGACCCAGTACTTC	CASSQTGETQYF
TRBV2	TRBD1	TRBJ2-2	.	TGTGCCAGTTCCCTGGGACAGGGGGATGTCGGGGAGCTGTTTTTT	CASSLGQGDVGELFF
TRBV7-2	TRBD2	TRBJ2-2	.	TGTGCCAGCAGCCCGAGACTAGCGGGAGTGCACGGGGAGCTGTTTTTT	CASSPRLAGVHGELFF
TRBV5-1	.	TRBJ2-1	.	TGCGCCAGCAGCTTGGCTTCAGGGCGCTCCTACAATGAGCAGTTCTTC	CASSLASGRSYNEQFF
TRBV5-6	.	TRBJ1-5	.	TGTGCCAGCAGCTTGAGGGCAGGGTTGCAGCCCCAGCATTTT	CASSLRAGLQPQHF